These 25 T cell receptor beta chains were sequenced from one sample in a study of T cells in women clearing cervical HPV infection. Sequencing was performed with immunoSEQ multiplex PCR; in TCRdb, only in-frame clones are kept and a portion is missing. This table lists approximately 25,000 clones. Sequences were obtained from blood buffy coat. The receptors were sampled from a woman aged 18 to 75 with a cervical HPV16 infection that either progressed to CIN3+ or cleared (not recorded which).

As to this clone: The read comes to an end 3 residues before the CDR3 does, leaving the germline J gene to fill in the end. The gene calls are TRBV18 and TRBJ1-5; D uncertain. Per the germline V gene, CDR1 is KGHSH and CDR2 is LQKENI. The CDR3 sequence is 13 residues long. Trimming left V 1 base short and J 5 bases short, with 6 bases between. This CDR3 reads CASSPLRDQPQHF. The CDR3 bases that were read are TGTGCCAGCTCACCACTTAGGGATCAGCCC.

Comment on this clone: The read gets to within 3 residues of the CDR3 end, and the germline J gene fills in the rest. This rearrangement joins TRBV19 to TRBJ1-2; 8 nucleotides match TRBD1. CDR1 LNHDA and CDR2 SQIVND come from the germline V gene (reference sequence). The CDR3 sequence is 14 residues long. The DNA read from the CDR3 is TGTGCCAGTAGTATAACAGGGGGGTCCTACGAC. Protein: CASSITGGSYD. The whole CDR3 region reads CASSITGGSYDYTF. The variable domain in full, with the rest retrieved from reference TRBV19 and TRBJ1-2, is DGGITQSPKYLFRKEGQNVTLSCEQNLNHDAMYWYRQDPGQGLRLIYYSQIVNDFQKGDIAEGYSVSREKKESFPLTVTSAQKNPTAFYLCASSITGGSYDYTFGSGTRLTVV.

About this clone itself: The sequence runs out 3 residues before the end of the CDR3; the remainder is reconstructed from the germline J gene. The rearrangement links TRBV19 to TRBJ1-3; no clear D. Trimming took 4 bases from V and 3 from J, leaving 7 bases between them. CDR3 length: 13 amino acids. The germline V gene has CDR1 LNHDA and CDR2 SQIVND (reference sequence). CDR3 DNA, as far as it was read: TGTGCCAGTAGTACAGATCTTGGAAACACC. It codes for CASSTDLGNT. The entire CDR3 sequence reads CASSTDLGNTIYF.

Notes on this clone: The CDR3 end lies 3 residues beyond the end of the read and is filled in from the germline J gene. This chain joins TRBV11-3 and TRBJ2-5, with 7 nucleotides matching TRBD1. The V and J ends lost 5 bases and 1 base, in that order; junction bases with no gene match: 7. In germline, CDR1 is SGHNT, CDR2 YENEEA. The CDR3 runs 15 residues. The CDR3 region is CASSHRQGPQETQYF. CDR3 bases read: TGTGCCAGCAGCCACCGACAGGGTCCCCAAGAGACC.

In regard to this clone: The read is 3 residues too short to cover the CDR3 end, so that end is filled in from the germline J gene. This chain connects TRBV30 to TRBJ1-6; possible D gene TRBD1, 5 bases. Germline values: CDR1 GTSNPN, CDR2 SVGIG (reference sequence). CDR3 length: 14 residues. The sequenced part of the CDR3 DNA is TGTGCCTGGAGTGTTGGGGGTAGCGGGAACACC. The encoded protein is CAWSVGGSGNT. The entire CDR3 reads CAWSVGGSGNTLHF.

CDR3 protein: CSVEDQRGLAGAYNEQFF. Incomplete CDR3 DNA: TGCAGCGTTGAAGATCAGAGGGGACTAGCGGGAGCCTACAATGAG. V and J are TRBV29-1 and TRBJ2-1; 14 bases align to TRBD2. Read coverage stops 3 residues before the CDR3 terminus; the germline J gene supplies the remainder. The length of the CDR3 is 18 residues. V trimming: 0 bases; J trimming: 2 bases; junction bases outside the gene matches: 6. The germline CDR1 and CDR2 sequences are SQVTM and ANQGSEA.

In regard to this clone: Other DNA sequences in this specimen translate into the identical CDR3. The sequenced CDR3 bases are TGCAGCGTTGCGGGACAGAACTATGGC. This encodes CSVAGQNYG. The full CDR3 is CSVAGQNYGYTF. The chain has TRBV29-1 and TRBJ1-2; 7 bases fit TRBD1. The CDR3 end falls 3 residues outside the read, so it is completed with the germline J gene. The germline V gene encodes CDR1 SQVTM and CDR2 ANQGSEA. This CDR3 region has 12 residues. The V and J ends lost 4 bases and 2 bases, in that order; junction bases with no gene match: 1. Drawing the rest from reference TRBV29-1 and TRBJ1-2, the complete variable domain is SAVISQKPSRDICQRGTSLTIQCQVDSQVTMMFWYRQQPGQSLTLIATANQGSEATYESGFVIDKFPISRPNLTFSTLTVSNMSPEDSSIYLCSVAGQNYGYTFGSGTRLTVV.

On this clone: The CDR3 end falls 3 residues outside the read, so it is completed with the germline J gene. The chain joins TRBV20-1 to TRBJ2-2; possibly TRBD1 for D (5 bases). Germline CDR1 reads DFQATT; CDR2 reads SNEGSKA (reference sequence). Trimming cost V 6 bases and J 0 bases, with 14 bases left between them. The CDR3 runs to 15 residues. The CDR3 bases that were read are TGCAGTGCCCCTAGACAGAACCCGAACACCGGGGAG. Translated: CSAPRQNPNTGE. The full CDR3 reads CSAPRQNPNTGELFF.

CDR3 bases read: TGTGCCAGCAGCTGGTTCCAGGGCCGGGACTATGGT. This translates into CASSWFQGRDYG. The full CDR3 protein reads CASSWFQGRDYGQYF. The chain joins TRBV7-9 to TRBJ2-4; 7 nucleotides match TRBD2. The read ends 3 residues early relative to the CDR3; the germline J gene fills the gap. Germline lookup yields CDR1 SEHNR and CDR2 FQNEAQ (reference sequence). This CDR3 contains 15 residues.

Turning to this clone: Sequencing ends 3 residues short of the CDR3 end; the germline J gene provides the rest. The V gene is TRBV29-1, the J gene TRBJ2-1; 8 bases map to TRBD2. The CDR3 runs to 16 residues. J lost 2 bases, V lost 6 bases, and 12 bases had no gene match. CDR1 SQVTM and CDR2 ANQGSEA come from the germline V gene. CDR3 amino acids: CSVKIGLAGPYNEQFF. The CDR3 DNA, read in part, is TGCAGCGTGAAAATCGGGCTAGCGGGCCCCTACAATGAG.

With regard to this clone: The read finishes 3 residues shy of the CDR3 end, and the germline J gene is used to complete it. The genes are TRBV5-1 and TRBJ1-2; D perhaps matches TRBD1 (6 bases). Germline CDR1 SGHRS, CDR2 YFSETQ. V was shortened by 2 bases and J by 2 bases, with 13 bases between the two germline ends. The CDR3 loop spans 15 amino acids. The sequenced CDR3 bases are TGCGCCAGCAGCTTAACGGGCCAGGGGAACTATGGC. It yields the protein CASSLTGQGNYG. The whole CDR3 reads CASSLTGQGNYGYTF.

On this clone: The read falls 3 residues short of the CDR3 end, and the missing part is taken from the germline J gene. The chain couples TRBV12-3 or TRBV12-4 to TRBJ2-3, with 12 bases matching TRBD2. The CDR3 is 13 residues long. CDR3 DNA (partial): TGTGCCAGCAGAGGACTAGCGGGAATGTCG. It codes for CASRGLAGMS. The complete CDR3 sequence is CASRGLAGMSQYF.

For this clone: The read ends 3 residues shy of where the CDR3 ends; the end is completed using the germline J gene. The chain links TRBV5-5 to TRBJ1-5; D gene unclear. CDR3 size: 14 residues. Germline assignment: CDR1 SGHKS and CDR2 YYEKEE (reference sequence). V gave up 4 bases and J gave up 8 bases, with 16 bases separating them. The CDR3 loop is CASSTGEISEPQHF. The CDR3 DNA, read in part, is TGTGCCAGCAGCACCGGGGAGATCAGCGAGCCC.

Incomplete CDR3 DNA: TGTGCCAGCAGCTTAGGGACAGGTTTCGACAGCTCCTACGAC. This sequence encodes CASSLGTGFDSSYD. The complete CDR3 reads CASSLGTGFDSSYDYTF. The chain employs TRBV7-6 and TRBJ1-2; 7 bases align to TRBD1. The CDR3 goes on 3 residues after the read ends, and that part is filled in from the germline J gene. CDR1 and CDR2 (germline): SGHVS, FNYEAQ. This CDR3 contains 17 residues.

With respect to this clone: The read halts 3 residues ahead of the CDR3 end, with the missing end drawn from the germline J gene. The chain links TRBV18 to TRBJ1-4, with D unresolved. Germline V lookup: CDR1 KGHSH, CDR2 LQKENI. The length of the CDR3 is 13 residues. The ends were cut back, 6 bases at V and 5 bases at J, with 10 bases in the middle. The CDR3 reads CASSYLINEKLFF. The covered CDR3 bases are TGTGCCAGCTCGTACTTAATCAATGAAAAA.

As concerns this clone: Read sequence stops 3 residues before the CDR3 end, and the germline J gene provides the missing end. The chain joins TRBV7-3 to TRBJ2-3; D is perhaps TRBD2 (7 bases). The length of the CDR3 is 13 residues. Germline CDR1 reads SGHTA; CDR2 reads FQGTGA. The CDR3 loop reads CASSPGGGQPQYF. Partial CDR3 DNA: TGTGCCAGCAGCCCGGGGGGCGGCCAGCCG.

Concerning this clone: The read is 3 residues too short to cover the CDR3 end, so that end is filled in from the germline J gene. V usage is TRBV20-1 and J usage is TRBJ2-3, with 8 nucleotides matching TRBD2. The V gene end was trimmed by 6 bases and the J gene end by 0 bases; junction bases not matched to a gene: 8. Germline V gene data show CDR1 as DFQATT and CDR2 as SNEGSKA (reference sequence). This CDR3 comprises 15 residues. The covered CDR3 bases are TGCAGTGCGGCGGCTAGCGGGCCCAGCACAGATACG. This sequence encodes CSAAASGPSTDT. The entire CDR3 protein reads CSAAASGPSTDTQYF.

A note on this clone: The CDR3 end is not reached by the read, which stops 3 residues before it; the germline J gene fills it in. The chain links TRBV5-1 to TRBJ2-7, with TRBD1 matching 8 bases. Germline CDR1 is SGHRS and CDR2 is YFSETQ. The CDR3 extends over 13 amino acids. With 6 bases clipped from V and 5 bases from J, the junction kept 7 bases outside the gene matches. CDR3 DNA (partial): TGCGCCAGCACCCCGACAGGGGCCCACGAG. This gives the protein CASTPTGAHE. The complete CDR3 protein is CASTPTGAHEQYF.

As to this clone: The observed sequence ends 3 residues before the CDR3 terminus, with the missing tail filled in from the germline J gene. The gene calls are TRBV20-1 and TRBJ1-1, with TRBD1 matching 7 bases. J gave up 5 bases and V 1 base, and 4 bases lay outside the gene matches. The CDR3 has 13 amino acids. CDR1 and CDR2 (germline): DFQATT, SNEGSKA (reference sequence). The sequenced part of the CDR3 DNA is TGCAGTGCTAGAGGATCAGGGGGAACTGAA. It specifies CSARGSGGTE. The CDR3 in full is CSARGSGGTEAFF.

Points on this clone: The read falls 3 residues short of the CDR3 end, and the missing part is taken from the germline J gene. This rearrangement joins TRBV2 to TRBJ1-2; 9 positions agree with TRBD1. Germline trimming cut 4 bases from V and 4 bases from J; bases unmatched to any gene: 7. The CDR3 runs 15 residues. The germline gives CDR1 SNHLY, CDR2 FYNNEI. Partial CDR3 DNA: TGTGCCAGCAGTGCGGAACAGGGGGCGACCTATGGC. Its translation: CASSAEQGATYG. The entire CDR3 sequence reads CASSAEQGATYGYTF.

Comment on this clone: The sequence runs out 3 residues before the end of the CDR3; the remainder is reconstructed from the germline J gene. V and J are TRBV23-1 and TRBJ1-1; D is perhaps TRBD1 (5 bases). TRBV23-1 is sorted into the ORF group, with uncertain function. V was clipped by 4 bases and J by 1 base, with 10 bases between them. The CDR3 extends over 14 amino acids. CDR3 protein: CASSRHGQNTEAFF. Partial CDR3 DNA: TGCGCCAGCAGTCGCCACGGACAGAACACTGAA.

Concerning this clone itself: Read coverage stops 3 residues before the CDR3 terminus; the germline J gene supplies the remainder. The V call is TRBV2, the J call TRBJ2-2, with 9 bases lining up with TRBD1. There are 13 residues in the CDR3. CDR1 and CDR2 from the germline V gene are SNHLY and FYNNEI. CDR3 in amino acids: CAIFDRGGEKLFF. Incomplete CDR3 DNA: TGTGCCATATTCGACAGGGGGGGAGAAAAG.

With respect to this clone: The read halts 3 residues ahead of the CDR3 end, with the missing end drawn from the germline J gene. The gene calls are TRBV30 and TRBJ2-7; D may be TRBD1 (6 bases). The germline V gene has CDR1 GTSNPN and CDR2 SVGIG (reference sequence). V was trimmed by 4 bases and J by 5 bases, leaving 15 bases between them. The CDR3 spans 13 residues. This CDR3 is CAWNAGVKNEQYF. The sequenced CDR3 bases are TGTGCCTGGAACGCAGGGGTCAAGAACGAG.

About this clone itself: The missing CDR3 end, 3 residues past where the read stops, is filled in from the germline J gene. The chain employs TRBV18 and TRBJ2-7, with D perhaps matching TRBD1 (5 bases). CDR1 and CDR2 (germline): KGHSH, LQKENI. Trimming stripped 4 bases from V and 2 bases from J, with 12 bases between. This CDR3 spans 14 amino acids. The CDR3 region is CASSLAQGPYEQYF. The DNA read from the CDR3 is TGTGCCAGCTCACTAGCTCAGGGTCCCTACGAG.

For this clone: The read falls 3 residues short of the CDR3 end, and the missing part is taken from the germline J gene. This chain links TRBV5-1 with TRBJ1-3; tentatively, D is TRBD1 (5 bases). This CDR3 has 17 amino acids. Trimming cost V 1 base and J 0 bases, with 14 bases left between them. Germline assignment: CDR1 SGHRS and CDR2 YFSETQ. The sequenced CDR3 bases are TGCGCCAGCAGCTTGCTTTCAGGGTCGAGCTCTGGAAACACC. Protein sequence: CASSLLSGSSSGNT. The full CDR3 reads CASSLLSGSSSGNTIYF.